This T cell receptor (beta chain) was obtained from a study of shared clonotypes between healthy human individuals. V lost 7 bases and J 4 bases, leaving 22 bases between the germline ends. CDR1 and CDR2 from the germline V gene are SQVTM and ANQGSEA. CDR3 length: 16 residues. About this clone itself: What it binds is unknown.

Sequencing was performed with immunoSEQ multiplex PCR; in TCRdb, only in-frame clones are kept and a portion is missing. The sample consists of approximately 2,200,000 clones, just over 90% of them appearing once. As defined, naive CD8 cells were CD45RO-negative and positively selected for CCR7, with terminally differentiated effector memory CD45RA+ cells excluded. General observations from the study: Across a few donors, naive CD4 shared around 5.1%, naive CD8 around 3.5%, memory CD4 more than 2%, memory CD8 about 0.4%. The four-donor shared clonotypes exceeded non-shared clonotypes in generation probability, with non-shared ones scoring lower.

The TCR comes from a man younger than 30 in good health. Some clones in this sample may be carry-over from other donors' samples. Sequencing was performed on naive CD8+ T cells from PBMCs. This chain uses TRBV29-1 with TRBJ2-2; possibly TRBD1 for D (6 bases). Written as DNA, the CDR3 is TGCAGCGCCCGAATGGGCCAGGGGCCTGCCACCGGGGAGCTGTTTTTT. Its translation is CSARMGQGPATGELFF.